The TCR beta chain described here comes from a study of identical twins. Study-wide results and limits: Models came in too low on out-of-frame TCR alpha sharing in monozygotic twins.

TCRdb passed the 5' RACE reads through MiXCR, listing each CDR3 protein once. The sample contains a few hundred thousand distinct CDR3 sequences, 9.6% of which appear only once. With 1 base removed from V and 0 bases from J, the gap between germline ends came to 17 bases. This CDR3 comprises 19 residues. From germline, CDR1 is SGHRS and CDR2 YFSETQ. This clonotype was detected only a few times. The antigen is not known. The same sample was also studied in work on yellow fever vaccine responses in identical twins.

The J gene is TRBJ2-6, the V gene TRBV5-1, with D unclear. Sequencing used PBMCs. The TCR originated in a woman aged 18-30 years in good health. CDR3: CASSLPGRGKGSGANVLTF. In DNA form, the CDR3 reads TGCGCCAGCAGCTTGCCGGGTCGTGGGAAGGGCTCTGGGGCCAACGTCCTGACTTTC.